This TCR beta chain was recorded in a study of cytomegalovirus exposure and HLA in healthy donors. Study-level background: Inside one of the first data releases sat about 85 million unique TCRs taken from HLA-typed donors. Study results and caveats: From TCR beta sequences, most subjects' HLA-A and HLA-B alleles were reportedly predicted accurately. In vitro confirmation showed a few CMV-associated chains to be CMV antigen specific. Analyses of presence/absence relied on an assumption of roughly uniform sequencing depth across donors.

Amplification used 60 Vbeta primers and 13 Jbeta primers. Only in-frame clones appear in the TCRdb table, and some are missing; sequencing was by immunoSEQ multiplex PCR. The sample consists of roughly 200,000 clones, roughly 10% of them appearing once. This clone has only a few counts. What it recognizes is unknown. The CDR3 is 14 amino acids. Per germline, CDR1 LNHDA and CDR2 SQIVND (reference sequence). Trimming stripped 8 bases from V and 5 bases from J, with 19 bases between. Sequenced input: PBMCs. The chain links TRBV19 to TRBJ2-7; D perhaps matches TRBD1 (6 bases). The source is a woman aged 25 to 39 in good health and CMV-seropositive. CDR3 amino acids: CASESGDDLHEQYF. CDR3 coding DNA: TGTGCCAGTGAATCAGGGGACGATTTACACGAGCAGTACTTC.